The next 22 T cell receptor beta chains were all read from a single sample in a study of beta chain features in type 1 diabetes. Overall study results and limits: Moderate but significant shortening of TCRB CDR3s was recorded in all four CD4+ subsets from Type 1 diabetes patients.

The investigators reverse transcribed all of the isolated RNA, so they sequenced expressed TCRB transcripts. TCRdb's copy holds only in-frame clones and misses some; the assay was immunoSEQ multiplex PCR. The table records some 640,000 clones, about 14% of them present only once. Which antigens these TCRs recognize remains unknown. Input material: naive CD4+ T cells from blood. These receptors came from a man younger than 35 with type 1 diabetes.

V is TRBV5-1 and J is TRBJ2-4; 8 nucleotides align to TRBD1. V lost 4 bases to trimming and J lost 8 bases; unmatched junction nucleotides: 8. Germline V gene data show CDR1 as SGHRS and CDR2 as YFSETQ. The CDR3 runs 14 residues. Written as DNA, the CDR3 is TGCGCCAGCAGCGACCGGGACAGGAGGGACATTCAGTACTTC. Protein product: CASSDRDRRDIQYF. Based on the CDR3 plus reference TRBV5-1 and TRBJ2-4, the full variable domain is KAGVTQTPRYLIKTRGQQVTLSCSPISGHRSVSWYQQTPGQGLQFLFEYFSETQRNKGNFPGRFSGRQFSNSRSEMNVSTLELGDSALYLCASSDRDRRDIQYFGAGTRLSVL.

The sample holds a few counts of this clone. The gene calls are TRBV10-3 and TRBJ2-2, with 8 nucleotides matching TRBD1. CDR1 and CDR2 (germline): ENHRY, SYGVKD. There are 14 residues in the CDR3. With 7 bases clipped from V and 7 bases from J, the junction kept 8 bases outside the gene matches. The CDR3 reads CAITETGDNGELFF. The DNA for the CDR3 is TGTGCCATCACCGAGACAGGGGATAACGGGGAGCTGTTTTTT.

This chain links TRBV5-5 with TRBJ1-2; 9 bases fit TRBD1. V shed 0 bases, J shed 6 bases, and the junction held 3 bases outside the gene matches. The germline V gene has CDR1 SGHKS and CDR2 YYEKEE (reference sequence). This CDR3 has 14 amino acids. The CDR3 region has the DNA TGTGCCAGCAGCTTGGCCGGGACAGGGAATGGCTACACCTTC. Translation gives CASSLAGTGNGYTF.

This clone was seen more than once but under ten times. This sample includes further DNA sequences coding for the same CDR3. This chain uses TRBV28 with TRBJ2-7; D gene unclear. V dropped 2 bases and J dropped 4 bases, with 3 bases sitting between them. CDR1 MDHEN and CDR2 SYDVKM come from the germline V gene. This CDR3 spans 11 amino acids. CDR3 residues: CASSLDYEQYF. In nucleotides, the CDR3 is TGTGCCAGCAGTTTAGATTACGAGCAGTACTTC.

The chain combines TRBV7-9 with TRBJ2-7; no reliable D call. This CDR3 region has 11 residues. Germline-derived CDR1 and CDR2 are SEHNR and FQNEAQ (reference sequence). V was shortened by 1 base and J by 8 bases, with 6 bases between the two germline ends. CDR3 protein: CASSLDHQQYF. CDR3 bases: TGTGCCAGCAGCTTAGACCACCAGCAGTACTTC.

This clone has a handful of counts. This chain uses TRBV5-4 with TRBJ2-5, with D perhaps TRBD1 (6 bases). Trimming removed 4 bases from V and 2 bases from J, with 12 bases in between. The CDR3 sequence is 14 residues long. Germline V gives CDR1 SGHNT, CDR2 YYREEE (reference sequence). The CDR3 reads CASSLDSAQETQYF. DNA for the CDR3: TGTGCCAGCAGCCTGGACAGTGCTCAAGAGACCCAGTACTTC.

The chain employs TRBV4-1 and TRBJ2-7; 7 nucleotides align to TRBD2. The length of the CDR3 is 15 residues. The germline gives CDR1 MGHRA, CDR2 YSYEKL. J gave up 3 bases and V 3 bases, and 8 bases lay outside the gene matches. DNA for the CDR3: TGCGCCAGCAGCCAGCTCCCGGGACTAAGCTACGAGCAGTACTTC. Translation gives CASSQLPGLSYEQYF.

This clone was found a few times. V usage is TRBV13 and J usage is TRBJ2-3; perhaps TRBD2 as D (5 bases). Trimming took 5 bases from V and 4 from J, leaving 13 bases between them. This CDR3 spans 14 amino acids. Germline V CDR1 and CDR2: PRHDT, FYEKMQ (reference sequence). The CDR3 sequence: CASSPSDWADTQYF. CDR3 DNA sequence: TGTGCCAGCAGCCCTTCGGACTGGGCAGATACGCAGTATTTT. Supplemented by reference TRBV13 and TRBJ2-3, the full variable domain reads AAGVIQSPRHLIKEKRETATLKCYPIPRHDTVYWYQQGPGQDPQFLISFYEKMQSDKGSIPDRFSAQQFSDYHSELNMSSLELGDSALYFCASSPSDWADTQYFGPGTRLTVL.

The V and J genes are TRBV30 and TRBJ2-2; maybe TRBD1 (5 bases). The V gene lost 3 bases and the J gene lost 0 bases, with 14 bases spanning the gap. The V gene's germline CDR1 is GTSNPN and CDR2 SVGIG (reference sequence). This CDR3 is 16 amino acids long. CDR3 DNA: TGTGCCTGGAGCACAACTGGGGCAGCGAACACCGGGGAGCTGTTTTTT. Its protein is CAWSTTGAANTGELFF.

This clone has only a few counts. The chain couples TRBV9 to TRBJ2-1; 12 positions match TRBD2. The V and J ends lost 4 bases and 4 bases, in that order; junction bases with no gene match: 6. Germline loops: CDR1 SGDLS, CDR2 YYNGEE. This CDR3 is 16 amino acids long. The CDR3 protein is CASSPRTSGTYNEQFF. CDR3 coding DNA: TGTGCCAGCAGCCCCCGGACTAGCGGGACTTACAATGAGCAGTTCTTC.

This chain connects TRBV5-1 to TRBJ1-5, with a weak D call TRBD1 (5 bases). CDR1 and CDR2 from the germline V gene are SGHRS and YFSETQ. Trimming removed 1 base at V and 7 bases at J, with 9 bases between. CDR3 length: 13 amino acids. The CDR3 DNA follows: TGCGCCAGCAGCTTGCAAGGGGCCCAGCCCCAGCATTTT. Translation: CASSLQGAQPQHF.

The chain carries TRBV18 and TRBJ1-2; possible D gene TRBD1, 5 bases. CDR3 length equals 12 residues. V shed 0 bases and J shed 7 bases, with 6 bases lying between them. The germline V gene encodes CDR1 KGHSH and CDR2 LQKENI. DNA of the CDR3: TGTGCCAGCTCACCACCGGGGGTTGGCTACACCTTC. Its protein is CASSPPGVGYTF.

The genes are TRBV30 and TRBJ2-1; no definite D call. The CDR3 has 15 amino acids. The germline gives CDR1 GTSNPN, CDR2 SVGIG (reference sequence). The V and J ends lost 0 bases and 12 bases respectively, with 21 bases between them. The CDR3 bases are TGTGCCTGGAGTGTATGGGCAGGTCTCCCTCTGGGGCAGTTCTTC. Encoded protein: CAWSVWAGLPLGQFF.

The chain uses TRBV28 and TRBJ1-2; D perhaps matches TRBD1 (6 bases). From germline, CDR1 is MDHEN and CDR2 SYDVKM. The CDR3 covers 14 residues. V was pared by 6 bases and J by 4 bases, with 15 bases between. CDR3 amino acids: CASREQGGGYGYTF. CDR3 nucleotide sequence: TGTGCCAGCAGGGAACAGGGTGGGGGCTATGGCTACACCTTC.

This clone showed up just once. The chain employs TRBV5-1 and TRBJ2-2; TRBD2 matches 8 bases. CDR3 length equals 15 residues. J gave up 3 bases and V 3 bases, and 4 bases lay outside the gene matches. CDR1 SGHRS and CDR2 YFSETQ come from the germline V gene. DNA of the CDR3: TGCGCCAGCAGCTCACGGGGGGGCGACACCGGGGAGCTGTTTTTT. Translation gives CASSSRGGDTGELFF.

This clone was seen a handful of times. The chain uses TRBV30 and TRBJ2-7, with 9 bases fitting TRBD2. Trimming at V came to 1 base and at J to 5 bases, leaving 12 bases not matched to a gene. The CDR3 covers 16 residues. The germline V gene has CDR1 GTSNPN and CDR2 SVGIG (reference sequence). This CDR3 reads CAWSAGLARALHEQYF. The CDR3 region has the DNA TGTGCCTGGAGTGCGGGACTAGCCAGAGCCTTACACGAGCAGTACTTC.

This clone appeared a few times. This chain links TRBV19 with TRBJ2-3; 9 bases map to TRBD1. Germline V gives CDR1 LNHDA, CDR2 SQIVND (reference sequence). J lost 1 base, V lost 7 bases, and 9 bases had no gene match. This CDR3 spans 16 amino acids. The CDR3 spells CASTTWTGVGTDTQYF. The CDR3, as DNA: TGTGCCAGTACCACCTGGACAGGGGTGGGCACAGATACGCAGTATTTT.

The chain couples TRBV27 to TRBJ2-5, with 8 bases fitting TRBD1. V lost 4 bases to trimming and J lost 5 bases; unmatched junction nucleotides: 3. From germline, CDR1 is MNHEY and CDR2 SMNVEV (reference sequence). The CDR3 consists of 13 residues. CDR3 sequence (DNA): TGTGCCAGCAGTTCTCAGGGGGCTGAGACCCAGTACTTC. It is translated as CASSSQGAETQYF.

The V call is TRBV25-1, the J call TRBJ2-3, with D unresolved. Trimming took 2 bases from V and 3 from J, leaving 0 bases between them. The CDR3 sequence is 11 residues long. In germline, CDR1 is MGHDK, CDR2 SYGVNS. In DNA, the CDR3 is TGTGCCAGCAGTGAAACAGATACGCAGTATTTT. Residues: CASSETDTQYF.

This clone appeared a few times. The genes are TRBV23-1 and TRBJ2-7; 7 bases are shared with TRBD1. TRBV23-1 is marked as an open reading frame, function uncertain. J was trimmed by 3 bases and V by 7 bases; bases with no gene match: 9. The CDR3 has 14 amino acids. CDR3 sequence reads: CASNIDRAFYEQYF. The CDR3 DNA sequence: TGCGCCAGCAATATCGACAGGGCCTTCTACGAGCAGTACTTC.

The rearrangement uses TRBV1 and TRBJ2-5. TRBV1 corresponds to a pseudogene. This CDR3 is 16 amino acids long. The CDR3 DNA is TGCACCAGCAACCCTTTGGGGCGGCCCCGGGGAGAGACCCAGTACTTC. Residues: CTSNPLGRPRGETQYF.

This clone has more than one count but fewer than ten. The J gene is TRBJ1-2, the V gene TRBV11-2; TRBD1 is a possible D gene (5 bases). V gave up 4 bases and J gave up 12 bases, with 24 bases separating them. The length of the CDR3 is 15 residues. CDR1 SGHAT and CDR2 FQNNGV come from the germline V gene. CDR3 DNA sequence: TGTGCCAGCAGCTACGACCAGGTCGCGGGGCAAGGGGACACCTTC. Encoded protein: CASSYDQVAGQGDTF.